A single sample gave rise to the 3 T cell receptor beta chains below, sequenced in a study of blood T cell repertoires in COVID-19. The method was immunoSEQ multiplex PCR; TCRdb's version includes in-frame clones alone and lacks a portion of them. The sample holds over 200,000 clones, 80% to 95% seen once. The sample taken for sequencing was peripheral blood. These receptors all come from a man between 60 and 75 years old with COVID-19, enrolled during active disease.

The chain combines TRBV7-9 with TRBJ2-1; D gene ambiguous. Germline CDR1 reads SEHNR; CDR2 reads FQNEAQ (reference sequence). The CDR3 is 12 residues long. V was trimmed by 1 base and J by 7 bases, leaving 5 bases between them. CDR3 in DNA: TGTGCCAGCAGCTTAGACGGGAATGAGCAGTTCTTC. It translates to CASSLDGNEQFF.

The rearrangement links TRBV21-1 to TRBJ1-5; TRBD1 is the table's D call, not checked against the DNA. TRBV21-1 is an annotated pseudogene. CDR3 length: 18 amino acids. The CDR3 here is CASSKASDRENSNQPQHF. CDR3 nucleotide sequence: TGTGCCAGCAGCAAAGCTTCGGACAGGGAAAATAGCAATCAGCCCCAGCATTTT.

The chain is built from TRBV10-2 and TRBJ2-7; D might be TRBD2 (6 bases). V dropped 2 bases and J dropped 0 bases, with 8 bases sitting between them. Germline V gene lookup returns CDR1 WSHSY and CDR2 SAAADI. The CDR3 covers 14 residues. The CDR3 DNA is TGCGCCAGCAGTGAGAGTAGCGGCTCCTACGAGCAGTACTTC. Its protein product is CASSESSGSYEQYF.